Below are 22 T cell receptor beta chains sequenced from a single sample in a study of human T cells and chemical hapten exposure. Each CDR3 protein gets one entry after TCRdb re-called the RACE reads with MiXCR. The profile shows 150,000 to 200,000 distinct CDR3 sequences, approximately 20% of them singletons. Described time point: patch test 1, 2 weeks after DPC sensitization. Treatment defined: therapeutic diphenylcyclopropenone sensitization with weekly scalp DPC. The material was whole blood, obtained in connection with sensitization to the hapten diphenylcyclopropenone (DPC). Source of these receptors: a woman aged 50 to 60 with alopecia areata. Some clones in this sample may be carry-over from other donors' samples.

The chain carries TRBV7-8 and TRBJ1-2, with D uncertain. The CDR3 covers 13 residues. From germline, CDR1 is SGHVS and CDR2 FQNEAQ. The V end was cut by 2 bases, the J end by 6 bases, with 10 bases between. In nucleotides, the CDR3 is TGTGCCAGCAGCTTACGGGAATGGGATGGCTACACCTTC. Protein: CASSLREWDGYTF.

This chain joins TRBV11-2 and TRBJ1-1; D not resolved. Trimming left V 3 bases short and J 2 bases short, with 13 bases between. Germline CDR1 is SGHAT and CDR2 is FQNNGV. There are 15 residues in the CDR3. CDR3 loop: CASSLYRAPNTEAFF. In DNA, the CDR3 is TGTGCCAGCAGCTTGTATAGGGCACCAAACACTGAAGCTTTCTTT.

The rearrangement links TRBV20-1 to TRBJ2-7; maybe TRBD1 (6 bases). This CDR3 has 13 amino acids. V was trimmed by 3 bases and J by 5 bases, leaving 14 bases between them. Germline V CDR1 and CDR2: DFQATT, SNEGSKA (reference sequence). The CDR3 region is CSASEQGFNEQYF. For the CDR3, the DNA is TGCAGTGCTAGCGAGCAGGGGTTCAACGAGCAGTACTTC.

This clonotype was detected a few times. The chain couples TRBV11-3 to TRBJ2-1; perhaps TRBD2 as D (5 bases). CDR3 length: 13 amino acids. The V gene lost 2 bases and the J gene lost 5 bases, with 7 bases spanning the gap. Germline values: CDR1 SGHNT, CDR2 YENEEA. This chain's CDR3 is CASSLPSNNEQFF. The CDR3 coding sequence is TGTGCCAGCAGCTTACCTAGCAACAATGAGCAGTTCTTC.

The V and J genes are TRBV15 and TRBJ1-5, with 8 nucleotides matching TRBD1. Germline trimming cut 6 bases from V and 7 bases from J; bases unmatched to any gene: 8. CDR3 length equals 14 residues. Germline V CDR1 and CDR2: LNHNV, YYDKDF (reference sequence). CDR3 residues: CATSRSGQGQPQHF. The CDR3 DNA follows: TGTGCCACCAGTCGAAGCGGACAGGGACAGCCCCAGCATTTT.

This clonotype was detected only a few times. The V call is TRBV20-1, the J call TRBJ2-1, with TRBD2 matching over 13 bases. The CDR3 loop spans 15 amino acids. Germline V gives CDR1 DFQATT, CDR2 SNEGSKA (reference sequence). The V and J ends lost 6 bases and 4 bases, in that order; junction bases with no gene match: 6. CDR3 DNA: TGCAGTGCCAGGACTAGCGGGAGTATTTACAATGAGCAGTTCTTC. It yields the protein CSARTSGSIYNEQFF.

This clonotype came up a few times. The rearrangement joins TRBV28 to TRBJ1-4; D gene unclear. CDR1 and CDR2 (germline): MDHEN, SYDVKM. V was trimmed by 4 bases and J by 8 bases, leaving 14 bases between them. The CDR3 is made up of 14 amino acids. DNA for the CDR3: TGTGCCAGCAGTTCAGGTTCCCTTGGGGAAAAACTGTTTTTT. Its translation is CASSSGSLGEKLFF. Looking up the rest from reference TRBV28 and TRBJ1-4 gives the full variable domain: DVKVTQSSRYLVKRTGEKVFLECVQDMDHENMFWYRQDPGLGLRLIYFSYDVKMKEKGDIPEGYSVSREKKERFSLILESASTNQTSMYLCASSSGSLGEKLFFGSGTQLSVL.

This clonotype has only a few counts. The chain recombines TRBV28 with TRBJ2-5, with D possibly TRBD2 on 6 matching bases. Trimming removed 10 bases from V and 5 bases from J, with 17 bases in between. Germline values: CDR1 MDHEN, CDR2 SYDVKM. The CDR3 sequence is 13 residues long. CDR3 region: CATGEEGTETQYF. CDR3 in DNA: TGTGCCACCGGGGAGGAGGGAACGGAGACCCAGTACTTC.

This clonotype was picked up a small number of times. The chain uses TRBV10-1 and TRBJ2-5, with D unresolved. The V end lost 7 bases, the J end lost 4 bases, and 13 bases lay between the germline ends. The length of the CDR3 is 13 residues. Germline V gene lookup returns CDR1 WNHNN and CDR2 SYGVQD (reference sequence). The CDR3 sequence: CASTQRPGETQYF. The CDR3 nucleotides are TGCGCCAGCACCCAACGCCCGGGAGAGACCCAGTACTTC.

This clonotype was observed at least ten times. The chain combines TRBV7-8 with TRBJ2-1; 8 bases agree with TRBD2. The germline gives CDR1 SGHVS, CDR2 FQNEAQ. This CDR3 contains 11 residues. J gave up 15 bases and V 4 bases, and 5 bases lay outside the gene matches. CDR3 sequence reads: CASSSRTSLFF. The CDR3 DNA reads TGTGCCAGCAGCTCCCGGACTAGCCTGTTCTTC.

This clonotype was observed a handful of times. The V and J genes are TRBV29-1 and TRBJ1-1; D is uncertain. The germline CDR1 and CDR2 sequences are SQVTM and ANQGSEA. V was clipped by 4 bases and J by 0 bases, with 3 bases between them. The CDR3 contains 11 residues. CDR3 nucleotides: TGCAGCGTTGTCTTGAACACTGAAGCTTTCTTT. Translated: CSVVLNTEAFF.

CDR3 bases: TGCAGTGCTTTCACGACTGGAGAGCCCCAGCATTTT. Protein sequence: CSAFTTGEPQHF. The chain uses TRBV20-1 and TRBJ1-5; D is uncertain. In germline, CDR1 is DFQATT, CDR2 SNEGSKA (reference sequence). Trimming pared 5 bases from V and 8 bases from J, leaving 13 bases between. This CDR3 has 12 amino acids.

This clonotype occurred a few times. The chain joins TRBV29-1 to TRBJ1-4, with D unresolved. The CDR3 covers 13 residues. In germline, CDR1 is SQVTM, CDR2 ANQGSEA. V lost 6 bases to trimming and J lost 7 bases, with 15 bases between them. The CDR3 spells CSVKTLSTEKLFF. CDR3 in DNA: TGCAGCGTCAAGACATTGTCTACTGAAAAACTGTTTTTT.

This clonotype showed up just a few times. This chain links TRBV3-1 with TRBJ2-1; 9 positions match TRBD2. CDR1 LGHDT and CDR2 YNNKEL come from the germline V gene (reference sequence). Losses at the gene ends were 3 bases for V and 6 bases for J; bases not matched to a gene: 12. The CDR3 runs 17 residues. CDR3 sequence (DNA): TGTGCCAGCAGCCACCCCTGGGGTAGCGGGAGCCCCAATGAGCAGTTCTTC. Residues: CASSHPWGSGSPNEQFF.

This clonotype was recorded a few times. The rearrangement uses TRBV20-1 and TRBJ1-5; 9 bases map to TRBD1. CDR1 DFQATT and CDR2 SNEGSKA come from the germline V gene (reference sequence). V shed 4 bases, J shed 6 bases, and the junction held 13 bases outside the gene matches. The CDR3 is 16 amino acids. In DNA, the CDR3 is TGCAGTGCTAAACCCCTTGGGACAGGGTCAGGTCAGCCCCAGCATTTT. It yields the protein CSAKPLGTGSGQPQHF.

This clonotype was recorded a few times. The chain carries TRBV5-1 and TRBJ2-7, with 9 nucleotides matching TRBD1. CDR1 is SGHRS, CDR2 YFSETQ, per germline. The CDR3 totals 14 residues. V was clipped by 4 bases and J by 1 base; unmatched bases: 3. In nucleotides, the CDR3 is TGCGCCAGCAGCACGACAGGGGGATCCTACGAGCAGTACTTC. Protein product: CASSTTGGSYEQYF.

The chain joins TRBV28 to TRBJ2-1, with 9 bases fitting TRBD1. V lost 5 bases, J lost 8 bases, and 10 bases stayed unmatched. The V gene's germline CDR1 is MDHEN and CDR2 SYDVKM. The CDR3 has 15 residues. The CDR3 sequence is CASSKGQGRGDEQFF. CDR3 coding DNA: TGTGCCAGCAGTAAGGGACAGGGACGCGGGGATGAGCAGTTCTTC.

The chain combines TRBV5-1 with TRBJ1-1; 7 bases fit TRBD1. J lost 1 base, V lost 3 bases, and 9 bases had no gene match. The CDR3 loop spans 16 amino acids. CDR1 is SGHRS, CDR2 YFSETQ, per germline. The CDR3 DNA follows: TGCGCCAGCAGCTGGGGATCGACAGGGAGGAACACTGAAGCTTTCTTT. Encoded protein: CASSWGSTGRNTEAFF. The variable domain in full, with the rest retrieved from reference TRBV5-1 and TRBJ1-1, is KAGVTQTPRYLIKTRGQQVTLSCSPISGHRSVSWYQQTPGQGLQFLFEYFSETQRNKGNFPGRFSGRQFSNSRSEMNVSTLELGDSALYLCASSWGSTGRNTEAFFGQGTRLTVV.

This clonotype was recorded at least ten times. The chain carries TRBV5-6 and TRBJ1-2, with unresolved D. CDR1 is SGHDT, CDR2 YYEEEE, per germline. V was pared by 0 bases and J by 2 bases, with 5 bases between. The CDR3 consists of 13 residues. CDR3 DNA sequence: TGTGCCAGCAGCTTGGGAGAAAACTATGGCTACACCTTC. Protein: CASSLGENYGYTF.

This clonotype was found a few times. The chain joins TRBV29-1 to TRBJ1-2, with D maybe TRBD1 (6 bases). CDR1 SQVTM and CDR2 ANQGSEA come from the germline V gene. Trimming removed 4 bases at V and 7 bases at J, with 16 bases between. This CDR3 is 13 amino acids long. This CDR3 reads CSVATGGDSGYTF. CDR3 in DNA: TGCAGCGTTGCGACAGGCGGGGACTCTGGCTACACCTTC.

This clonotype has more than one count but fewer than ten. This chain joins TRBV10-3 and TRBJ2-1; 9 nucleotides match TRBD1. The CDR3 covers 17 residues. CDR1 and CDR2 (germline): ENHRY, SYGVKD. The V gene end was trimmed by 5 bases and the J gene end by 2 bases; junction bases not matched to a gene: 10. CDR3 in DNA: TGTGCCATCAGTACCTCTCAGGGGACAGGGACCTACAATGAGCAGTTCTTC. Protein product: CAISTSQGTGTYNEQFF.

This sequence joins TRBV7-2 and TRBJ2-7; 8 bases are shared with TRBD2. The germline gives CDR1 SGHTA, CDR2 FQGNSA. With 5 bases clipped from V and 0 bases from J, the junction kept 6 bases outside the gene matches. The CDR3 has 15 residues. CDR3: CASSASGSPSYEQYF. DNA for the CDR3: TGTGCCAGCAGCGCAAGCGGGAGCCCCTCCTACGAGCAGTACTTC.